The present T cell receptor beta chain was sequenced within a study of cytomegalovirus exposure and HLA in healthy donors. Study observations and caveats: Presence/absence analyses assumed roughly uniform sequencing depth across donors. It is likely that the observed cluster of highly shared sequence variants was a sequencing artifact. Some V segments (TRBV6-2 and TRBV6-3 among them) were excluded as indistinguishable. Several of the most significant clusters were apparently associated with common viral pathogens in a later analysis.

Primers included in the PCR were 60 Vbeta and 13 Jbeta primers. Profiled with immunoSEQ multiplex PCR; TCRdb holds only in-frame clones, not every one. The sample holds 100,000 to 150,000 clones, around 77% seen once. A note on this clone: Antigen: not known.

This CDR3 contains 14 residues. Germline V gene lookup returns CDR1 SGHVS and CDR2 FNYEAQ. The V end was cut by 1 base, the J end by 3 bases, with 9 bases between. The sequenced sample consisted of PBMCs. This chain uses TRBV7-6 with TRBJ1-1; no definite D call. The receptor comes from a woman in her 50s in good health and CMV-seronegative. The CDR3 reads CASSLDYGDTEAFF. The CDR3 DNA is TGTGCCAGCAGCTTAGACTACGGGGACACTGAAGCTTTCTTT.